These 10 T cell receptor beta chains were all obtained from the same sample, sequenced in a study of T cell responses to AZD1222 COVID-19 vaccine (dated by TCRdb to the early 2020s). Library preparation employed the immunoSEQ multiplex PCR assay. TCRdb obtained this table from immuneACCESS and retained in-frame rearrangements with V and J assigned. These tables miss some clones; where compared with another copy, unresolved V genes account for less than half of the shortfall, and the remainder is unexplained. For this sample there are approximately 130,000 clones; roughly 90% appear just once. Together, the top ten hold more than 0.95% of the sample. Read against the paper, the sample's time point label means: about 28 days (+/-7) after the second vaccine dose. This specimen consisted of peripheral blood, obtained 28 days after the second AZD1222 dose. These TCRs come from an adult who received the AZD1222 COVID-19 vaccine.

CDR3 sequence: CSVEDRTKNIQYF. The CDR3 DNA is TGCAGCGTTGAAGATAGGACCAAAAACATTCAGTACTTC. The chain recombines TRBV29-1 with TRBJ2-4; D gene uncertain. This CDR3 spans 13 amino acids. V shed 0 bases and J shed 2 bases, with 5 bases lying between them. Germline-derived CDR1 and CDR2 are SQVTM and ANQGSEA.

The V call is TRBV4-1, the J call TRBJ1-1, with TRBD1 matching 7 bases. The CDR3 totals 15 residues. Germline CDR1 and CDR2: MGHRA and YSYEKL. V was clipped by 4 bases and J by 3 bases; unmatched bases: 8. The chain's CDR3 is CASSPETGRDTEAFF. The DNA of the CDR3 is TGCGCCAGCAGCCCCGAGACAGGGCGGGACACTGAAGCTTTCTTT.

V gene TRBV7-3 combines with J gene TRBJ1-4; D not resolved. This CDR3 is built from 15 residues. The germline gives CDR1 SGHTA, CDR2 FQGTGA. V was shortened by 0 bases and J by 5 bases, with 10 bases between the two germline ends. DNA of the CDR3: TGTGCCAGCAGCTTAACGGGCATCGGGAATGAAAAACTGTTTTTT. Translated: CASSLTGIGNEKLFF.

CDR3 coding DNA: TGTGCCAGCAGCTGGAGACAGGGGATTGAAGCTTTCTTT. Its translation: CASSWRQGIEAFF. V usage is TRBV7-2 and J usage is TRBJ1-1, with 8 bases that match TRBD1. Germline assignment: CDR1 SGHTA and CDR2 FQGNSA. The CDR3 covers 13 residues. J gave up 7 bases and V 4 bases, and 5 bases lay outside the gene matches.

This sequence joins TRBV7-2 and TRBJ2-5; perhaps TRBD2 as D (5 bases). Germline values: CDR1 SGHTA, CDR2 FQGNSA. This CDR3 has 13 residues. V lost 6 bases and J 4 bases, leaving 12 bases between the germline ends. This CDR3 is CASSTGSRETQYF. Written as DNA, the CDR3 is TGTGCCAGCAGTACGGGATCGAGAGAGACCCAGTACTTC.

Worth noting for this clone: Relative to the germline gene, one junction end is altered; a read error may explain this. The rearrangement links TRBV30 to TRBJ1-4; 7 bases are shared with TRBD1. CDR3 length equals 13 residues. The V gene's germline CDR1 is GTSNPN and CDR2 SVGIG (reference sequence). The CDR3 is CAWMGDRNEKLLF. The CDR3 region has the DNA TGTGCCTGGATGGGGGACAGAAATGAAAAACTGCTTTTT.

This rearrangement joins TRBV7-9 to TRBJ1-6; TRBD1 is a possible D gene (5 bases). V was clipped by 5 bases and J by 7 bases, with 18 bases between them. Germline CDR1 reads SEHNR; CDR2 reads FQNEAQ (reference sequence). The CDR3 is made up of 16 amino acids. This CDR3 reads CASSPDKVSPNSPLHF. CDR3 nucleotides: TGTGCCAGCAGCCCGGACAAAGTATCGCCCAATTCACCCCTCCACTTT.

The chain recombines TRBV10-3 with TRBJ2-2, with 7 nucleotides matching TRBD1. The CDR3 consists of 14 residues. Germline loops: CDR1 ENHRY, CDR2 SYGVKD. V lost 9 bases to trimming and J lost 3 bases; unmatched junction nucleotides: 7. CDR3 DNA sequence: TGTGCCATGGCCCCTCAGGGGGACACCGGGGAGCTGTTTTTT. Translation gives CAMAPQGDTGELFF.

V and J are TRBV11-2 and TRBJ1-1, with 9 bases fitting TRBD1. This CDR3 is built from 13 residues. Germline V CDR1 and CDR2: SGHAT, FQNNGV. The V segment lost 5 bases and the J segment 5 bases; nucleotides outside the gene matches: 3. The CDR3 DNA follows: TGTGCCAGCAGCCCGGACAGGGGAACTGAAGCTTTCTTT. This translates into CASSPDRGTEAFF.

This CDR3 reads CASSNSQGSGTGELFF. The CDR3 DNA is TGTGCCAGTAGTAACTCACAGGGATCGGGCACCGGGGAGCTGTTTTTT. The chain has TRBV19 and TRBJ2-2, with TRBD1 as a possible D gene (6 bases). Germline V CDR1 and CDR2: LNHDA, SQIVND (reference sequence). Trimming took 4 bases from V and 4 from J, leaving 16 bases between them. The CDR3 runs to 16 residues.